A single sample gave rise to the 6 T cell receptor beta chains below, sequenced in a study of T cell responses to AZD1222 COVID-19 vaccine (dated by TCRdb to the early 2020s). To prepare the library, the immunoSEQ multiplex PCR assay was applied. What TCRdb holds here is the immuneACCESS table cut down to in-frame rearrangements. Part of the clones is not present; checked against another copy, under half of the missing clones reflect an unresolved V gene, and the others are unexplained. This sample is represented by roughly 87,000 clones; roughly 90% of them were singletons. 5% to 6.5% of the sample comes from the top ten. This specimen's time point label, interpreted: about 28 days (+/-7) after the second vaccine dose. The sample consisted of peripheral blood, taken 28 days after the second AZD1222 dose. The source is an adult who received the AZD1222 COVID-19 vaccine.

The CDR3 DNA reads as TGCGCCAGCAGCTTAGACAGGGGGCGGGATGGCTACACCTTC. Residues: CASSLDRGRDGYTF. The chain has TRBV4-1 and TRBJ1-2, with 10 positions matching TRBD1. J was trimmed by 6 bases and V by 5 bases; bases with no gene match: 6. This CDR3 contains 14 residues. Germline CDR1 reads MGHRA; CDR2 reads YSYEKL.

The chain uses TRBV5-4 and TRBJ1-2; tentatively, D is TRBD1 (6 bases). The V gene lost 1 base and the J gene lost 2 bases, with 18 bases spanning the gap. The germline V gene has CDR1 SGHNT and CDR2 YYREEE (reference sequence). CDR3 length: 17 amino acids. The CDR3 sequence: CASSLSRGGQRNYGYTF. The CDR3 bases are TGTGCCAGCAGCTTGAGCAGGGGCGGACAGAGAAACTATGGCTACACCTTC.

The CDR3 is CASRPRQTYEQYF. CDR3 in DNA: TGTGCCAGCAGACCTCGACAGACCTACGAGCAGTACTTC. The chain is built from TRBV11-1 and TRBJ2-7; possibly TRBD1 for D (5 bases). The CDR3 contains 13 residues. V was trimmed by 6 bases and J by 2 bases, leaving 11 bases between them. The germline V gene encodes CDR1 SGHAT and CDR2 FQDESV (reference sequence).

The V call is TRBV4-1, the J call TRBJ1-2, with TRBD1 as a possible D gene (6 bases). CDR1 and CDR2 (germline): MGHRA, YSYEKL. The CDR3 loop spans 15 amino acids. Trimming removed 2 bases at V and 3 bases at J, with 13 bases between. The CDR3 DNA follows: TGCGCCAGCAGCCAAAACACGGACAGCCACTATGGCTACACCTTC. Protein: CASSQNTDSHYGYTF.

The chain couples TRBV10-3 to TRBJ2-5, with TRBD1 matching over 9 bases. V lost 7 bases, J lost 2 bases, and 8 bases stayed unmatched. This CDR3 comprises 15 residues. CDR1 is ENHRY and CDR2 is SYGVKD in the germline V gene. CDR3 residues: CAINAGTGSQETQYF. The CDR3 coding sequence is TGTGCCATCAACGCCGGGACAGGGTCTCAAGAGACCCAGTACTTC.

The chain links TRBV4-1 to TRBJ1-1; no reliable D call. This CDR3 has 14 residues. CDR1 is MGHRA and CDR2 is YSYEKL in the germline V gene. V lost 6 bases and J lost 0, with 11 bases in between. CDR3 residues: CASRPPSMNTEAFF. The CDR3 DNA is TGCGCCAGCAGACCTCCCTCAATGAACACTGAAGCTTTCTTT.